A selection of T cell receptor beta chains follows, all from one sample in a study of blood T cell repertoires in COVID-19. The repertoire was sequenced with immunoSEQ multiplex PCR; TCRdb's copy has only in-frame clones and lacks some. This sample has around 270,000 clones, with roughly nine tenths found just once. Material for sequencing was peripheral blood. Receptor source: a man aged 55 to 70 who had recovered from COVID-19. The conserved cysteine and the conserved F or W are not part of the CDR3 here. D genes are given only for firm matches.

D	V	J	CDR3
TRBD2	TRBV19	TRBJ2-7	ASSITLAGSYEQY
NA	TRBV5-4	TRBJ2-7	ASSLGPPLVTYEQY
TRBD1	TRBV19	TRBJ1-5	ASSIDRVQPQH
NA	TRBV12-3/TRBV12-4	TRBJ2-7	ASSFHGYEQY
NA	TRBV18	TRBJ1-6	ASSPVSPKTYNSPLH
TRBD2	TRBV9	TRBJ2-2	ASSAPKDRGDTGELF
NA	TRBV6-5	TRBJ2-7	ASSYFTGKIGEQY
TRBD2	TRBV6-2/TRBV6-3	TRBJ2-3	ASSYLTSGGEDTQY
TRBD1	TRBV7-3	TRBJ2-3	ASSPGQGRFDTQY
TRBD1	TRBV9	TRBJ2-5	ASSPGQAQETQY
TRBD2	TRBV4-1	TRBJ2-7	ASSQASSGGREQY
TRBD1	TRBV6-1	TRBJ2-2	ASSEAVGTGWSTGELF
NA	TRBV6-5	TRBJ2-2	ASSKTPSDTGELF
TRBD1	TRBV3-1/TRBV3-2	TRBJ1-2	ASSHRDSLNYGYT
NA	TRBV2	TRBJ2-7	ASSIMDSSPYEQY
TRBD1	TRBV2	TRBJ1-3	ASRRGFGTGKDTIY
NA	TRBV11-2	TRBJ1-5	ASSPLQGSNQPQH
NA	TRBV7-9	TRBJ2-3	ASSSERGTDTQY
NA	TRBV30	TRBJ2-7	AWGGRGAYEQY
NA	TRBV11-2	TRBJ1-5	ASSLGAGNNQPQH
NA	TRBV4-2	TRBJ1-2	ASSSRRGGEAWGYT
NA	TRBV7-9	TRBJ2-1	ASSSPGGTFHEQF
TRBD1	TRBV5-7	TRBJ2-5	ASSFRCRGLDQETQY
TRBD1	TRBV6-4	TRBJ2-3	ASSRDSRTDTQY
NA	TRBV19	TRBJ2-6	ASSIESGSGANVLT
TRBD1	TRBV9	TRBJ2-5	ASSVAGTGGETQY
TRBD2	TRBV19	TRBJ2-5	ASALAGGRQETQY
TRBD1	TRBV5-6	TRBJ1-5	ASSAVAGQGAYSNQPQH
TRBD1	TRBV9	TRBJ2-7	ASSAGGTEAYEQY
TRBD2	TRBV6-2/TRBV6-3	TRBJ2-4	ASSHPSGGASLTKNIQY
TRBD1	TRBV30	TRBJ1-2	ASVGGRGDYGYT